The clone carrying this TCR beta chain was recorded only once. TCRdb's copy holds only in-frame clones and misses some; the assay was immunoSEQ multiplex PCR. This repertoire shows about 350,000 clones, 86% found once; its top ten account for around a tenth. This entry belongs to a study of Ad26.COV2.S vaccination and SARS-CoV-2 variants. Looking at the study overall: The donor was enrolled in the Ad26.COV2.S arm of the COV1001 trial.

The CDR3 is made up of 16 amino acids. The germline V gene encodes CDR1 KGHSH and CDR2 LQKENI. The ends were cut back, 1 base at V and 5 bases at J, with 15 bases in the middle. Treatment meaning: some 19 received Ad26.COV2.S at low or high dose, single or two shots; five or six received placebo; per-sample allocation not given. Samples analyzed were those drawn on day 63 after the first vaccine or placebo injection. The source is a person aged 18 to 65 who received the Ad26.COV2.S COVID-19 vaccine or a placebo. Sequences were derived from peripheral blood, sampled in a trial of Ad26.COV2.S vaccine versus placebo. The chain employs TRBV18 and TRBJ2-1; perhaps D is TRBD1 or TRBD2 (5 bases each). The chain's CDR3 is CASSPQEGRGNNEQFF. The CDR3 bases are TGTGCCAGCTCACCACAAGAGGGAAGGGGCAACAATGAGCAGTTCTTC.